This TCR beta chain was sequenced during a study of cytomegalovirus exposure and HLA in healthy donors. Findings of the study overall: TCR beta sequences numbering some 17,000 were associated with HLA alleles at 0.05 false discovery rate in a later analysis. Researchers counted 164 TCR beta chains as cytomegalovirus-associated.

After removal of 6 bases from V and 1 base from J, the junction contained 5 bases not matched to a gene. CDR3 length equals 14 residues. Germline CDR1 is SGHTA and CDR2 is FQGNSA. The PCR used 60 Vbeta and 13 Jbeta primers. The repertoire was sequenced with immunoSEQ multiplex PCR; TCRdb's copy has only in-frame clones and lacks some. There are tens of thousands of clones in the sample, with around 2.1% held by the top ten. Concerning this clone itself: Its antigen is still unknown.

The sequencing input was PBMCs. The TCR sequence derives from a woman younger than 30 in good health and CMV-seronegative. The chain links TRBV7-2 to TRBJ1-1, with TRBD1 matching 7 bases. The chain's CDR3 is CASRVRQGNTEAFF. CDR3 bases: TGTGCCAGCAGGGTCCGACAGGGGAACACTGAAGCTTTCTTT.